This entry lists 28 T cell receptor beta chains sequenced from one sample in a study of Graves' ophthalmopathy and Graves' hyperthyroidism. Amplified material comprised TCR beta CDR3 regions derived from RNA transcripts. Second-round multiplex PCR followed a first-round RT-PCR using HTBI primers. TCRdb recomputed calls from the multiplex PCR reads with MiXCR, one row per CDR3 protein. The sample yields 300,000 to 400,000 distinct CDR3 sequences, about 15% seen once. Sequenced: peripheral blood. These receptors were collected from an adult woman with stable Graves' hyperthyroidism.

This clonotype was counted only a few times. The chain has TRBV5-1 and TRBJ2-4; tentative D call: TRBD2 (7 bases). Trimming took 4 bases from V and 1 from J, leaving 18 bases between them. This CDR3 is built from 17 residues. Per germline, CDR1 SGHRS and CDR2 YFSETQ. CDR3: CASSTNRGGRAKNIQYF. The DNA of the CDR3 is TGCGCCAGCAGCACAAATAGGGGGGGCCGGGCCAAAAACATTCAGTACTTC. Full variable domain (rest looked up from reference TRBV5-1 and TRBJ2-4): KAGVTQTPRYLIKTRGQQVTLSCSPISGHRSVSWYQQTPGQGLQFLFEYFSETQRNKGNFPGRFSGRQFSNSRSEMNVSTLELGDSALYLCASSTNRGGRAKNIQYFGAGTRLSVL.

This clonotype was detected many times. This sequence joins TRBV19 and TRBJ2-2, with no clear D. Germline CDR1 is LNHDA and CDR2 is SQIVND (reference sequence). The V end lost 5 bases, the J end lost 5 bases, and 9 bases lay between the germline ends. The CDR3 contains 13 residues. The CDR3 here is CASSATTTGELFF. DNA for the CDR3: TGTGCCAGTAGTGCGACAACTACCGGGGAGCTGTTTTTT.

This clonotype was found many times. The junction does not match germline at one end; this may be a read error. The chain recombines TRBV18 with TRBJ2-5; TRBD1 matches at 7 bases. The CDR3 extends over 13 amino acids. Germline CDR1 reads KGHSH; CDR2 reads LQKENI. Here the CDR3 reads CASSPQGPETQYF. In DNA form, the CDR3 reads TGTGCCAGCTCGCCACAGGGGCCAGAGACCCAGTACTTC.

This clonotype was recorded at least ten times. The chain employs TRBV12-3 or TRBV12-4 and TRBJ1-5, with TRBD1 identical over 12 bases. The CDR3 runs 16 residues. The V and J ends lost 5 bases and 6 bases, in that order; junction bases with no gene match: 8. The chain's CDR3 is CASSEGQGAIVQPQHF. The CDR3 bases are TGTGCCAGCAGTGAGGGACAGGGGGCTATTGTTCAGCCCCAGCATTTT.

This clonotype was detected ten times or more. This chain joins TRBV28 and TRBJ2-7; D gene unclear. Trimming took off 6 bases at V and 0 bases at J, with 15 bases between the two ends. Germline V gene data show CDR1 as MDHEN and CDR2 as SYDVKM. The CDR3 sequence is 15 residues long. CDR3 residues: CASRADKAPSYEQYF. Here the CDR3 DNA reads TGTGCCAGCAGAGCAGACAAGGCCCCCTCCTACGAGCAGTACTTC.

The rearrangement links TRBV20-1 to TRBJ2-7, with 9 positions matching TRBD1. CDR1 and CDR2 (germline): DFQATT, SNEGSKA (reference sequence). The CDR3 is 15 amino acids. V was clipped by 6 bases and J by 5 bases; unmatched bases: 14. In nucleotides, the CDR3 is TGCAGTGCCCGGAAGCGGGGACAGGGTTTCCACGAGCAGTACTTC. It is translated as CSARKRGQGFHEQYF.

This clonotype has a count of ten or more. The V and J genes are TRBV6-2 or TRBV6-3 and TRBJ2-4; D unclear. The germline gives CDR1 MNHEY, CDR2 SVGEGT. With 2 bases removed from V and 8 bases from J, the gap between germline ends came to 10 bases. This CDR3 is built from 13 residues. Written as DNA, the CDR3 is TGTGCCAGCAGTTACATGGGTGCGGACATTCAGTACTTC. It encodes CASSYMGADIQYF.

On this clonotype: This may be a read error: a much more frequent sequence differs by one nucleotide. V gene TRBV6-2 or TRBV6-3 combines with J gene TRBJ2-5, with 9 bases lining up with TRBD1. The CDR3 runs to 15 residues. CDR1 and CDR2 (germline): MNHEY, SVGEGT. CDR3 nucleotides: TGTGCCAGCAAACCTGTGACAGGGGGACAAGAGACCCAGTGCTTC. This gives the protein CASKPVTGGQETQCF.

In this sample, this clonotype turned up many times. The CDR3 loop reads CASSADSGQETQYF. DNA of the CDR3: TGTGCCAGCAGCGCTGATAGCGGGCAAGAGACCCAGTACTTC. The chain joins TRBV9 to TRBJ2-5; 7 nucleotides match TRBD2. The CDR3 length is 14 residues. The germline V gene encodes CDR1 SGDLS and CDR2 YYNGEE. The V gene end was trimmed by 3 bases and the J gene end by 2 bases; junction bases not matched to a gene: 4.

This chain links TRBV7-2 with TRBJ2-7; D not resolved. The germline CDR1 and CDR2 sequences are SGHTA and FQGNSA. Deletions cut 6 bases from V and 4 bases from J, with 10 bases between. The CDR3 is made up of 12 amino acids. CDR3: CASSLLPYEQYF. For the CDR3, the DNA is TGTGCCAGCAGTCTACTGCCTTACGAGCAGTACTTC.

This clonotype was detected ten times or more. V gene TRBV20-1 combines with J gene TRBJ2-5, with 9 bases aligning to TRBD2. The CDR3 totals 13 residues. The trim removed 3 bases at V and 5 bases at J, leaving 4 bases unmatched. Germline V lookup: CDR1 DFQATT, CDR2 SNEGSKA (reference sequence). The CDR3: CSASFAGGETQYF. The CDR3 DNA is TGCAGTGCTAGCTTTGCGGGAGGGGAGACCCAGTACTTC.

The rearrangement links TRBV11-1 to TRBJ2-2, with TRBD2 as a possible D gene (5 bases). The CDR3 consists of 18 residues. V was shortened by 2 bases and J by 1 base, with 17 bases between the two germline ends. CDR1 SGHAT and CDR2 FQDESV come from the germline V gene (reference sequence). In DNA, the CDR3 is TGTGCCAGCAGCTTAATCAGGAGGCTAGCACAGAACACCGGGGAGCTGTTTTTT. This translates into CASSLIRRLAQNTGELFF.

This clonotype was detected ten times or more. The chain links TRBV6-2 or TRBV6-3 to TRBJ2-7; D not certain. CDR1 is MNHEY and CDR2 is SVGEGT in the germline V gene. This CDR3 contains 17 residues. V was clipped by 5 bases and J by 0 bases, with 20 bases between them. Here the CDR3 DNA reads TGTGCCAGCAGTGACCAACAGAGTCTCAAAACCTCCTACGAGCAGTACTTC. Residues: CASSDQQSLKTSYEQYF.

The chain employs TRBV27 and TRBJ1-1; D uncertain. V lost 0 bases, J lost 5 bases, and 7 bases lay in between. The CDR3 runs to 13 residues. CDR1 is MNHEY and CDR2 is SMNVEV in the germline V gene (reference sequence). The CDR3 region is CASSLSTWTEAFF. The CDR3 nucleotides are TGTGCCAGCAGTTTATCGACTTGGACTGAAGCTTTCTTT.

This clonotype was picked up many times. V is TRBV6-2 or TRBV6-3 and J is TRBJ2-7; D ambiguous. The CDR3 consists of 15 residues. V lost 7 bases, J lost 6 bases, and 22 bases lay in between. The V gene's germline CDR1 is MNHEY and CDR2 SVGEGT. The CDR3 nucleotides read TGTGCCAGCACCCCAGGCGCCGGGCCCCCAGCCGAGCAGTACTTC. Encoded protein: CASTPGAGPPAEQYF.

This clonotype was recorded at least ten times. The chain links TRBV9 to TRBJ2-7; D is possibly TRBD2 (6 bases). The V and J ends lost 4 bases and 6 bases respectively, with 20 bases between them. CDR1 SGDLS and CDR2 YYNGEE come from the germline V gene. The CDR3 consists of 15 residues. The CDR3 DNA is TGTGCCAGCAGCTCAGGGCCAGGGCTGGGGGGCGAGCAGTACTTC. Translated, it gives CASSSGPGLGGEQYF.

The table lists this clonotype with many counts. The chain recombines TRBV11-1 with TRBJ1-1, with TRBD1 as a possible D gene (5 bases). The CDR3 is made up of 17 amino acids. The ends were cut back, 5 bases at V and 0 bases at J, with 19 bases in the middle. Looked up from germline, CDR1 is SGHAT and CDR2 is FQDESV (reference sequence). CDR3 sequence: CASSPVGGNSVNTEAFF. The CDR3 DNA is TGTGCCAGCAGCCCCGTGGGGGGGAACAGTGTGAACACTGAAGCTTTCTTT. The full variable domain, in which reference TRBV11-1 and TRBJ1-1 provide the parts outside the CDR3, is EAEVAQSPRYKITEKSQAVAFWCDPISGHATLYWYRQILGQGPELLVQFQDESVVDDSQLPKDRFSAERLKGVDSTLKIQPAELGDSAMYLCASSPVGGNSVNTEAFFGQGTRLTVV.

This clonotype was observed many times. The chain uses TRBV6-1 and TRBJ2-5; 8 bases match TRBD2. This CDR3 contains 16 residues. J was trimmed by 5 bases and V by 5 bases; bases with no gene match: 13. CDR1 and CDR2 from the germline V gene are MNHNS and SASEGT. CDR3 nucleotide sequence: TGTGCCAGCAGTAAACCGGGACTAGTCTATAGGGAGACCCAGTACTTC. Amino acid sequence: CASSKPGLVYRETQYF.

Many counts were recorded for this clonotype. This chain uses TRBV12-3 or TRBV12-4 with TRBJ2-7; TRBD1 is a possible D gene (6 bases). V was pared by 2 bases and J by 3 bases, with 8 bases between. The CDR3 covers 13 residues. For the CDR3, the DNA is TGTGCCAGCAGTTTAATACAGGGCTACGAGCAGTACTTC. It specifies CASSLIQGYEQYF.

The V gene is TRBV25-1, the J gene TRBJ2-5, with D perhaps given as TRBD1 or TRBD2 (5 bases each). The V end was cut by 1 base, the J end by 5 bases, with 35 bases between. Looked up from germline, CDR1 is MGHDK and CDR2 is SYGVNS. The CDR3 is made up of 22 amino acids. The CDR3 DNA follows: TGTGCCAGCAGTGAATCACCCCCGGGGCATTTGGCCCGTCGGTCACCTCGGGAGACCCAGTACTTC. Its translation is CASSESPPGHLARRSPRETQYF.

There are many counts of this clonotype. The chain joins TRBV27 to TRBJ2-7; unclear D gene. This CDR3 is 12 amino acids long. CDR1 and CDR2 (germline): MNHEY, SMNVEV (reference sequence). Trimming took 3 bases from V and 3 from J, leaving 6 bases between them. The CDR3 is CASSFFGYEQYF. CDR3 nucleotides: TGTGCCAGCAGTTTTTTTGGCTACGAGCAGTACTTC.

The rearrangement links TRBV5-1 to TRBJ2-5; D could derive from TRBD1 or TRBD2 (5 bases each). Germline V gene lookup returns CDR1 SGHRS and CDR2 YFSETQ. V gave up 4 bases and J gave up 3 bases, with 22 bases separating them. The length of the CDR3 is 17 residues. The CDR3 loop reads CASSDYRDQKSEETQYF. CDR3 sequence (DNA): TGCGCCAGCAGCGACTACCGGGACCAAAAGTCAGAAGAGACCCAGTACTTC.

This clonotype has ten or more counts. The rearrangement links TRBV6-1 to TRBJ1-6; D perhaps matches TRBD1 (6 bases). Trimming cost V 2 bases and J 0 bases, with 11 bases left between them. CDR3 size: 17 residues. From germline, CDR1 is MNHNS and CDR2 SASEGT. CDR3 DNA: TGTGCCAGCAGTGAACCACAGGGAAGCTCCTATAATTCACCCCTCCACTTT. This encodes CASSEPQGSSYNSPLHF.

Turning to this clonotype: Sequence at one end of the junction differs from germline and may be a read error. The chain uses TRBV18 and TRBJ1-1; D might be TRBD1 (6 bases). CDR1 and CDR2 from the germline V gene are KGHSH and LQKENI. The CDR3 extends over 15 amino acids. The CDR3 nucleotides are TGTGCCAGCTTCTCTGGGGGGGCAGGGAACACTGGAGCTTTCTTT. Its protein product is CASFSGGAGNTGAFF. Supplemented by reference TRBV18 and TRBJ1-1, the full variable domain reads NAGVMQNPRHLVRRRGQEARLRCSPMKGHSHVYWYRQLPEEGLKFMVYLQKENIIDESGMPKERFSAEFPKEGPSILRIQQVVRGDSAAYFCASFSGGAGNTGAFFGQGTRLTVV.

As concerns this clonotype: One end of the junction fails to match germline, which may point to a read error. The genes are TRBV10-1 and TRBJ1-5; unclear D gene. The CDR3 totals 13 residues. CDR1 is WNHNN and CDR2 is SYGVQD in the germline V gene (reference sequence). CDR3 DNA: TGCGCCAGCAGTGCCGAGGTTCATCAGCCTCAGCATTTT. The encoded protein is CASSAEVHQPQHF.

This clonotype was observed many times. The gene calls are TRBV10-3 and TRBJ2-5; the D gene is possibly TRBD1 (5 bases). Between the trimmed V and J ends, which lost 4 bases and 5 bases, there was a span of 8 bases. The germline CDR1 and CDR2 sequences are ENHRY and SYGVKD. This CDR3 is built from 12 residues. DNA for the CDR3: TGTGCCATCAGTGGTCAGGGCGAGACCCAGTACTTC. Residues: CAISGQGETQYF.

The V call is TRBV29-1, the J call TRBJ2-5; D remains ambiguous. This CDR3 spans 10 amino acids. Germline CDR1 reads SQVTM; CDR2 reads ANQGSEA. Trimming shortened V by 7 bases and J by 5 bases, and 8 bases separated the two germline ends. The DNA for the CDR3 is TGCAGCGGGGTGAGGGAGACCCAGTACTTC. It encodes CSGVRETQYF.

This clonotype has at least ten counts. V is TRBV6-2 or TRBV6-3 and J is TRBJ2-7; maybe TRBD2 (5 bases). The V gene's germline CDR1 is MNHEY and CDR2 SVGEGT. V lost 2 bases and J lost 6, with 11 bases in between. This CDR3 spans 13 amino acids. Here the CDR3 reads CASSYTGRGEQYF. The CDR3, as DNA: TGTGCCAGCAGTTACACTGGACGGGGCGAGCAGTACTTC.